These 15 T cell receptor beta chains came from one sample sequenced in a study of shared clonotypes between healthy human individuals. Profiling relied on immunoSEQ multiplex PCR, and the TCRdb table lists in-frame clones only, not all of them. Of roughly 2 million clones in the sample, nearly 97% were seen once. The sequenced sample was naive CD4+ T cells sorted from blood. The subset here: CD45RA+ positively selected. The receptors stem from a young man in good health.

The gene calls are TRBV5-1 and TRBJ1-2; 8 bases are a match to TRBD1. The germline V gene has CDR1 SGHRS and CDR2 YFSETQ. The CDR3 sequence is 15 residues long. V lost 4 bases to trimming and J lost 4 bases; unmatched junction nucleotides: 9. CDR3 sequence (DNA): TGCGCCAGCAGCCTGGGACAGGCCTCTCCCTATGGCTACACCTTC. This encodes CASSLGQASPYGYTF. The full variable domain, with the rest looked up from reference TRBV5-1 and TRBJ1-2, is KAGVTQTPRYLIKTRGQQVTLSCSPISGHRSVSWYQQTPGQGLQFLFEYFSETQRNKGNFPGRFSGRQFSNSRSEMNVSTLELGDSALYLCASSLGQASPYGYTFGSGTRLTVV.

CDR3 in DNA: TGCGCCAGCAGCCCGAGGCCGGGGCAAATATCCTACGAGCAGTACTTC. It yields the protein CASSPRPGQISYEQYF. The chain uses TRBV4-1 and TRBJ2-7; perhaps D is TRBD1 or TRBD2 (5 bases each). Germline V gene lookup returns CDR1 MGHRA and CDR2 YSYEKL. CDR3 length equals 16 residues. Trimming pared 4 bases from V and 1 base from J, leaving 17 bases between.

V gene TRBV6-1 combines with J gene TRBJ2-1; 10 bases align to TRBD2. V was clipped by 10 bases and J by 8 bases; unmatched bases: 14. CDR1 MNHNS and CDR2 SASEGT come from the germline V gene. CDR3 length equals 15 residues. The DNA of the CDR3 is TGTGCCACCGTTACTAGCGGGAAGGGGCTTGATGAGCAGTTCTTC. As protein: CATVTSGKGLDEQFF.

This chain joins TRBV10-3 and TRBJ2-7; TRBD2 matches at 7 bases. Germline values: CDR1 ENHRY, CDR2 SYGVKD. J was trimmed by 2 bases and V by 11 bases; bases with no gene match: 9. The length of the CDR3 is 13 residues. The CDR3 reads CAASALAAYEQYF. Here the CDR3 DNA reads TGTGCCGCATCGGCGCTAGCGGCCTACGAGCAGTACTTC.

The CDR3 spells CAISEEDRTGRLGYTF. CDR3 sequence (DNA): TGTGCCATCAGTGAAGAAGATCGGACAGGCCGGTTGGGCTACACCTTC. The chain uses TRBV10-3 and TRBJ1-2; 7 nucleotides line up with TRBD1. With V trimmed by 3 bases and J by 8 bases, 15 bases remained unmatched. Germline CDR1 reads ENHRY; CDR2 reads SYGVKD. The CDR3 has 16 residues.

The table lists this clone with a count of one. The rearrangement links TRBV19 to TRBJ2-7, with TRBD1 identical over 11 bases. CDR1 LNHDA and CDR2 SQIVND come from the germline V gene (reference sequence). Trimming removed 2 bases from V and 5 bases from J; junction bases left unmatched: 5. CDR3 size: 15 residues. The CDR3, as DNA: TGTGCCAGTAGTATAAAGAGGACAGGGGGCGACGAGCAGTACTTC. Translating it yields CASSIKRTGGDEQYF.

The chain has TRBV4-2 and TRBJ2-3; no clear D gene. CDR3 length equals 16 residues. The ends were cut back, 4 bases at V and 0 bases at J, with 14 bases in the middle. CDR1 is LGHNA, CDR2 YNFKEQ, per germline. CDR3: CASSPGSETSTDTQYF. DNA of the CDR3: TGTGCCAGCAGCCCAGGATCAGAAACTAGCACAGATACGCAGTATTTT.

The J gene is TRBJ2-3, the V gene TRBV6-6; 9 nucleotides agree with TRBD1. The CDR3 is 15 amino acids. CDR1 MNHNY and CDR2 SVGAGI come from the germline V gene (reference sequence). Trimming removed 6 bases from V and 5 bases from J; junction bases left unmatched: 9. The CDR3: CASRIGTGLRDTQYF. Written as DNA, the CDR3 is TGTGCCAGCAGAATCGGGACAGGGCTTAGAGATACGCAGTATTTT.

The chain couples TRBV5-1 to TRBJ2-7, with D tentatively TRBD1 or TRBD2 (5 bases each). V was trimmed by 0 bases and J by 1 base, leaving 17 bases between them. This CDR3 comprises 17 residues. Germline CDR1 is SGHRS and CDR2 is YFSETQ. The CDR3 DNA reads as TGCGCCAGCAGCTTGGGGCCTAAAGGGACCACTTCCTACGAGCAGTACTTC. As protein: CASSLGPKGTTSYEQYF.

The genes are TRBV30 and TRBJ2-3, with D tentatively TRBD1 (7 bases). CDR1 is GTSNPN, CDR2 SVGIG, per germline (reference sequence). The CDR3 consists of 14 residues. V lost 3 bases, J lost 4 bases, and 14 bases lay in between. The DNA for the CDR3 is TGTGCCTGGAGGTGGAGGGGGCGATCAGATACGCAGTATTTT. Its protein is CAWRWRGRSDTQYF.

Comments on this clone: Other DNA sequences in the sample encode the same CDR3. The chain couples TRBV2 to TRBJ2-3, with 7 bases matching TRBD2. Unmatched junction bases numbered 3, after V lost 6 bases and J lost 9 bases. The CDR3 contains 11 residues. Germline V gene lookup returns CDR1 SNHLY and CDR2 FYNNEI. CDR3 sequence reads: CASRGGDTQYF. The CDR3 region has the DNA TGTGCCAGCAGGGGGGGGGACACGCAGTATTTT.

This clone showed up just once. This sequence joins TRBV5-4 and TRBJ2-2, with D tentatively TRBD2 (5 bases). Germline V gene sequence: CDR1 SGHNT, CDR2 YYREEE (reference sequence). CDR3 length equals 14 residues. V lost 4 bases, J lost 0 bases, and 7 bases lay in between. CDR3 sequence reads: CASSRTANTGELFF. The DNA for the CDR3 is TGTGCCAGCAGCCGGACTGCGAACACCGGGGAGCTGTTTTTT.

J is TRBJ2-5 and V is TRBV6-4; TRBD2 aligns across 15 bases. The CDR3 extends over 15 amino acids. The J segment lost 5 bases and the V segment lost 6 bases, leaving 4 bases of the junction unmatched. CDR1 is MRHNA and CDR2 is SNTAGT in the germline V gene. In DNA form, the CDR3 reads TGTGCCAGCAGAAGGACTAGCGGGGGGGCCGAGACCCAGTACTTC. Translating gives CASRRTSGGAETQYF.

The chain links TRBV5-6 to TRBJ2-7; a weak D match, TRBD2 (5 bases). V lost 3 bases and J lost 3, with 16 bases in between. The CDR3 has 15 amino acids. Germline V CDR1 and CDR2: SGHDT, YYEEEE. The CDR3 DNA reads TGTGCCAGCAGCTCGATTTGGACTTTCGACTACGAGCAGTACTTC. Translating gives CASSSIWTFDYEQYF.

V and J are TRBV6-1 and TRBJ2-1, with 9 positions matching TRBD2. The V gene's germline CDR1 is MNHNS and CDR2 SASEGT. The CDR3 has 17 residues. J was trimmed by 0 bases and V by 2 bases; bases with no gene match: 5. The CDR3 bases are TGTGCCAGCAGTGAATTAGCGGGAGCCCGCTCCTACAATGAGCAGTTCTTC. Its protein product is CASSELAGARSYNEQFF.